What follows are 7 T cell receptor beta chains derived from one specimen sequenced in a study of tumor-infiltrating lymphocytes in oesophageal squamous cell carcinoma. TCRdb re-analysed the PCR reads in MiXCR, keeping a single row per CDR3 protein. The sample gives 15,000 to 25,000 distinct CDR3 sequences, around 40% of which show up once; roughly a fifth is in the top ten. The sample comprised esophageal tumor tissue. The origin of the receptors is a male donor with esophageal squamous cell carcinoma.

This clonotype was seen at least ten times. The chain combines TRBV19 with TRBJ1-2, with TRBD1 matching over 8 bases. V shed 10 bases, J shed 6 bases, and the junction held 4 bases outside the gene matches. Germline lookup yields CDR1 LNHDA and CDR2 SQIVND (reference sequence). CDR3 length: 11 residues. The chain's CDR3 is CATRDRHGYTF. The CDR3 region has the DNA TGTGCCACAAGGGACAGGCATGGCTACACCTTC.

J is TRBJ2-1 and V is TRBV7-2; 7 bases line up with TRBD1. The J call is in doubt because the DNA end fits TRBJ2-4 better. CDR3 length equals 12 residues. CDR1 is SGHTA and CDR2 is FQGNSA in the germline V gene. Here the CDR3 DNA reads TGTGCCAGCAGCTTGACAGGGAACATTCAGTACTTC. Translated, it gives CASSLTGNIQYF.

On this clonotype: The final CDR3 position lacks the conserved phenylalanine or tryptophan, pointing to a likely read error. The DNA is omitted, as the CDR3 cannot be located on it reliably, and the CDR3 follows TCRdb's listing. The chain is built from TRBV7-3 and TRBJ2-3; the D call TRBD2 from the table was never checked on the DNA. Germline CDR1 and CDR2: SGHTA and FQGTGA. The CDR3 region is 8 residues in length, termini included. CDR3: CASSLSGP.

The CDR3 loop is CASSPGLAGTGYEQYF. DNA of the CDR3: TGTGCCAGCTCACCAGGACTAGCGGGGACCGGTTATGAGCAGTACTTC. The genes are TRBV18 and TRBJ2-5; 12 positions match TRBD2. With 2 bases clipped from V and 11 bases from J, the junction kept 12 bases outside the gene matches. The CDR3 sequence is 16 residues long. From germline, CDR1 is KGHSH and CDR2 LQKENI.

This clonotype has only a few counts. A junction boundary mismatches the germline segment, possibly from a read error. The V and J genes are TRBV7-6 and TRBJ2-5; 8 nucleotides match TRBD2. The end of the DNA aligns better with TRBJ2-7, so the J call may be wrong. Looked up from germline, CDR1 is SGHVS and CDR2 is FNYEAQ. The CDR3 is 15 amino acids. In nucleotides, the CDR3 is TGTGCTAGCAGCTTGGGCGTCGGGAGGGCCCACGAGCAGTACTTC. Protein product: CASSLGVGRAHEQYF.

This clonotype was seen only a few times. The chain links TRBV12-3 or TRBV12-4 to TRBJ2-5, with D perhaps being TRBD1 or TRBD2 (6 bases each). Trimming removed 3 bases at V and 0 bases at J, with 17 bases between. The CDR3 runs to 17 residues. CDR3 protein: CASSLGLGGRDQETQYF. For the CDR3, the DNA is TGTGCCAGCAGTTTGGGGCTCGGGGGCCGTGACCAAGAGACCCAGTACTTC.

V gene TRBV7-4 combines with J gene TRBJ2-4, with TRBD1 matching 7 bases. V was clipped by 2 bases and J by 6 bases; unmatched bases: 7. The CDR3 spans 15 residues. Per germline, CDR1 SGHVT and CDR2 SQSDAQ. The CDR3 DNA is TGTGCCAGCAGCTTACTAGGGGGCGAGTTAAACATTCAGTACTTC. Amino acids: CASSLLGGELNIQYF. Based on the CDR3 plus reference TRBV7-4 and TRBJ2-4, the full variable domain is GAGVSQSPRYKVAKRGRDVALRCDSISGHVTLYWYRQTLGQGSEVLTYSQSDAQRDKSGRPSGRFSAERPERSVSTLKIQRTEQGDSAVYLCASSLLGGELNIQYFGAGTRLSVL.